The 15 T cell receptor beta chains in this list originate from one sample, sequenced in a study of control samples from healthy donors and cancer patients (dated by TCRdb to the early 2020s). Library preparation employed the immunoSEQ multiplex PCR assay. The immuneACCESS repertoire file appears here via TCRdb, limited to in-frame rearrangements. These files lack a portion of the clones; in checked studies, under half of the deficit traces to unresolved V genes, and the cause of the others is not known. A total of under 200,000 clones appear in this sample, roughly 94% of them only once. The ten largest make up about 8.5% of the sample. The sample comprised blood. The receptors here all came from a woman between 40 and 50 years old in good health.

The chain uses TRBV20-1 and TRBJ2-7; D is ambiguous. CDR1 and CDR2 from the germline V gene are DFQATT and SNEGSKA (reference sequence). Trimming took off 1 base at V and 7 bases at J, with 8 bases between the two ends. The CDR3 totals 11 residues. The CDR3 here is CSARVMGEQYF. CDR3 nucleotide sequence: TGCAGTGCTAGAGTAATGGGGGAGCAGTACTTC.

CDR3 bases: TGTGCCAGCAGGGGACAGGGGAACACCGGGGAGCTGTTTTTT. This gives the protein CASRGQGNTGELFF. V and J are TRBV2 and TRBJ2-2; 9 nucleotides align to TRBD1. The V and J ends lost 6 bases and 1 base, in that order; junction bases with no gene match: 0. The CDR3 has 14 residues. Germline values: CDR1 SNHLY, CDR2 FYNNEI.

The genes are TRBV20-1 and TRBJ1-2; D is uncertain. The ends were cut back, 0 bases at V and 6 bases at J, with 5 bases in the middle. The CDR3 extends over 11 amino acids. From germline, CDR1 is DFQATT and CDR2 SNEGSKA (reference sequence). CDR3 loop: CSAREGNGYTF. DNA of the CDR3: TGCAGTGCTAGAGAGGGTAATGGCTACACCTTC.

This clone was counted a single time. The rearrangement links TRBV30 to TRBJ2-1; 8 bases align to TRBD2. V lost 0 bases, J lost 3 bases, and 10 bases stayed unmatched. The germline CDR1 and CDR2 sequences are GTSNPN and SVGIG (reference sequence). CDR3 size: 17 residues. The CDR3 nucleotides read TGTGCCTGGAGTGTCCCTAGCGGGCATCGTTTCTACAATGAGCAGTTCTTC. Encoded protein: CAWSVPSGHRFYNEQFF.

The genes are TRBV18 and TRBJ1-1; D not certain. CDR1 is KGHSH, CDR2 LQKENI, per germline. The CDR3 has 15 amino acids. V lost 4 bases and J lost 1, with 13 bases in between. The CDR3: CASSRKSSRNTEAFF. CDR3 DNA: TGTGCCAGCTCACGAAAGTCGTCCAGGAACACTGAAGCTTTCTTT.

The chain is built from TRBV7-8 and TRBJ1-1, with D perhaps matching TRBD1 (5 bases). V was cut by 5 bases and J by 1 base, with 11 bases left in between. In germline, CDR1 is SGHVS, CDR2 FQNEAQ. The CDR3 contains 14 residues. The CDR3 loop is CASSPGPTNTEAFF. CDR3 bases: TGTGCCAGCAGCCCGGGACCGACGAACACTGAAGCTTTCTTT.

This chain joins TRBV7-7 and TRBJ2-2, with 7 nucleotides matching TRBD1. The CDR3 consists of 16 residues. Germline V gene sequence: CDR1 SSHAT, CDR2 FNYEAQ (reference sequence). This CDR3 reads CADLRHRGTNTGELFF. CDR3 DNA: TGTGCAGACCTCAGGCACAGGGGTACGAACACCGGGGAGCTGTTTTTT.

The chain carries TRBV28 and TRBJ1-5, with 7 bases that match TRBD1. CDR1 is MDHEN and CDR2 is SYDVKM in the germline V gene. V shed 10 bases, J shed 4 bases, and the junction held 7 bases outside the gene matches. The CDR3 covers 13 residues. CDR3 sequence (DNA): TGTGCCATCCGGGGACAGTTGAATCAGCCCCAGCATTTT. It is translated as CAIRGQLNQPQHF.

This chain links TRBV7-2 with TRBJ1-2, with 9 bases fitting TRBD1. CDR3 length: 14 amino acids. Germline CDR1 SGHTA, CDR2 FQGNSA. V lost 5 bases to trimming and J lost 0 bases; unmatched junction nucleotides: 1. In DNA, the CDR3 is TGTGCCAGCAGCGGACAGGGGTCTAACTATGGCTACACCTTC. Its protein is CASSGQGSNYGYTF.

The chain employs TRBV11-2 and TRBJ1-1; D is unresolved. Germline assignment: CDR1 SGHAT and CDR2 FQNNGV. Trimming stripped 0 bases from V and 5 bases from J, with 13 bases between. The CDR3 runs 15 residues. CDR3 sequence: CASSLEGRAGTEAFF. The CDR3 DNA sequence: TGTGCCAGCAGCTTAGAAGGCCGCGCGGGTACTGAAGCTTTCTTT.

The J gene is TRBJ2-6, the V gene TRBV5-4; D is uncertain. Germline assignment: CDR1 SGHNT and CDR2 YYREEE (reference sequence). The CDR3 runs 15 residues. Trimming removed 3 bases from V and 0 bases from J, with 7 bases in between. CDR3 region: CASSSAPSGANVLTF. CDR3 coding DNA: TGTGCCAGCAGCTCCGCTCCCTCTGGGGCCAACGTCCTGACTTTC.

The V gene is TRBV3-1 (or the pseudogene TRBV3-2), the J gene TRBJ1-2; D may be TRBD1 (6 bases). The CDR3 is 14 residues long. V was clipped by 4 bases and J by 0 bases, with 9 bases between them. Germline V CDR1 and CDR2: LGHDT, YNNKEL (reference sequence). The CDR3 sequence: CASSLGQPNYGYTF. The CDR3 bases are TGTGCCAGCAGCCTCGGACAGCCTAACTATGGCTACACCTTC.

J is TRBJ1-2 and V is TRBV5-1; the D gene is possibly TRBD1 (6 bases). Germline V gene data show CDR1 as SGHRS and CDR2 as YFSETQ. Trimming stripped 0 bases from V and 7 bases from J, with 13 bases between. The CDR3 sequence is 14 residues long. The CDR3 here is CASSLGQVARGYTF. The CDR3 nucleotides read TGCGCCAGCAGCTTGGGACAGGTTGCTCGTGGCTACACCTTC.

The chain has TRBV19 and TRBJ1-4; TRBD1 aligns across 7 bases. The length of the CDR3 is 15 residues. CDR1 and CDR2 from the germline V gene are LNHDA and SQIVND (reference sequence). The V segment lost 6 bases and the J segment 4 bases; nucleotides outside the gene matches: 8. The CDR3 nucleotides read TGTGCCAGTAGCACCGGACAGGCGTTTAATGAAAAACTGTTTTTT. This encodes CASSTGQAFNEKLFF.

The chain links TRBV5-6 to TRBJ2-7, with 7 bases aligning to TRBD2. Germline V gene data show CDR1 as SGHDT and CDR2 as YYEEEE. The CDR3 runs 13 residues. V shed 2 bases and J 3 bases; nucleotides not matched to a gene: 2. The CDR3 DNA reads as TGTGCCAGCAGCTTTTCTAGCGGCTACGAGCAGTACTTC. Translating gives CASSFSSGYEQYF.